The 2 T cell receptor beta chains below come from one sample, sequenced in a study of neurological immune-mediated disorders (dated 2019 in TCRdb). Library prep was done by 5' RACE. Instrument used: Illumina HiSeq 2500. TCRdb trimmed the raw reads at Q25, called clones with MiXCR and kept productive beta chains. Each entry merges the rows of one CDR3 protein and shows their most common DNA and genes. This sample has some 15,000 distinct CDR3 sequences in its table, and roughly a tenth of those were observed once. Under 25% of the sample belongs to the ten largest clones. Sequencing used PBMCs. These receptors were obtained from a woman aged 40 to 50 in good health.

This clonotype was observed at least ten times. V usage is TRBV27 and J usage is TRBJ2-7; a weak D match, TRBD1 (5 bases). The CDR3 covers 14 residues. CDR1 MNHEY and CDR2 SMNVEV come from the germline V gene (reference sequence). V lost 0 bases to trimming and J lost 2 bases, with 8 bases between them. The CDR3 nucleotides are TGTGCCAGCAGTTTATCAGGGGCGGCCTACGAGCAGTACTTC. Translation: CASSLSGAAYEQYF.

This clonotype was picked up many times. This chain uses TRBV5-1 with TRBJ2-7; TRBD1 is a possible D gene (5 bases). Trimming took 5 bases from V and 3 from J, leaving 15 bases between them. The CDR3 spans 14 residues. CDR1 SGHRS and CDR2 YFSETQ come from the germline V gene. The CDR3 coding sequence is TGCGCCAGCAGTGAGGACACTTTCCACTACGAGCAGTACTTC. Its translation is CASSEDTFHYEQYF.